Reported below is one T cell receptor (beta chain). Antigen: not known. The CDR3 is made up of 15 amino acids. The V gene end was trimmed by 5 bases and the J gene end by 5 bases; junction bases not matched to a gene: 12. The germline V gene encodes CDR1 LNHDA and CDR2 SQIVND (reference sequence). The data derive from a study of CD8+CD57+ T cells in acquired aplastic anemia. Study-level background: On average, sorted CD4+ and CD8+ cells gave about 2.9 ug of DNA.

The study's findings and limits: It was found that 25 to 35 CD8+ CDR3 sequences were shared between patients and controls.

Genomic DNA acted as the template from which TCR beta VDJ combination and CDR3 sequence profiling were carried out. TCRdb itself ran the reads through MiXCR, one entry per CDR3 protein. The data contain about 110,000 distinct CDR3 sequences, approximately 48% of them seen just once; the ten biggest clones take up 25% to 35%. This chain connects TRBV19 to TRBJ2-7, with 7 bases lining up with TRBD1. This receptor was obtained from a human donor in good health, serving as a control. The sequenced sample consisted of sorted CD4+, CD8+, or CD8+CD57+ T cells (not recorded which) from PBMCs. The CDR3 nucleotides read TGTGCCAGTAGTGCAACAGGGGAACGGGGCAACGAGCAGTACTTC. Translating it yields CASSATGERGNEQYF.